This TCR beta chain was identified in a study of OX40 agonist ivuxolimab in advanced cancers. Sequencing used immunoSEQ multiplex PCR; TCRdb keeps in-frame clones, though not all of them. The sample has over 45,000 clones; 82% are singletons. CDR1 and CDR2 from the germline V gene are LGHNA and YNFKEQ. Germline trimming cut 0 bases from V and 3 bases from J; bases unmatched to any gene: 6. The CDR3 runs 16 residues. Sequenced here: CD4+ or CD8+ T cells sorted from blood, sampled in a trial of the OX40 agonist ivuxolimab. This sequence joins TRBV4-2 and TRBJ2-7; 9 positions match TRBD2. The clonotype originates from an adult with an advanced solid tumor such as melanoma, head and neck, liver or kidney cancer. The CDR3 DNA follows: TGTGCCAGCAGCCAAGAGGGACTAGCAGAATTCTACGAGCAGTACTTC. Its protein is CASSQEGLAEFYEQYF.